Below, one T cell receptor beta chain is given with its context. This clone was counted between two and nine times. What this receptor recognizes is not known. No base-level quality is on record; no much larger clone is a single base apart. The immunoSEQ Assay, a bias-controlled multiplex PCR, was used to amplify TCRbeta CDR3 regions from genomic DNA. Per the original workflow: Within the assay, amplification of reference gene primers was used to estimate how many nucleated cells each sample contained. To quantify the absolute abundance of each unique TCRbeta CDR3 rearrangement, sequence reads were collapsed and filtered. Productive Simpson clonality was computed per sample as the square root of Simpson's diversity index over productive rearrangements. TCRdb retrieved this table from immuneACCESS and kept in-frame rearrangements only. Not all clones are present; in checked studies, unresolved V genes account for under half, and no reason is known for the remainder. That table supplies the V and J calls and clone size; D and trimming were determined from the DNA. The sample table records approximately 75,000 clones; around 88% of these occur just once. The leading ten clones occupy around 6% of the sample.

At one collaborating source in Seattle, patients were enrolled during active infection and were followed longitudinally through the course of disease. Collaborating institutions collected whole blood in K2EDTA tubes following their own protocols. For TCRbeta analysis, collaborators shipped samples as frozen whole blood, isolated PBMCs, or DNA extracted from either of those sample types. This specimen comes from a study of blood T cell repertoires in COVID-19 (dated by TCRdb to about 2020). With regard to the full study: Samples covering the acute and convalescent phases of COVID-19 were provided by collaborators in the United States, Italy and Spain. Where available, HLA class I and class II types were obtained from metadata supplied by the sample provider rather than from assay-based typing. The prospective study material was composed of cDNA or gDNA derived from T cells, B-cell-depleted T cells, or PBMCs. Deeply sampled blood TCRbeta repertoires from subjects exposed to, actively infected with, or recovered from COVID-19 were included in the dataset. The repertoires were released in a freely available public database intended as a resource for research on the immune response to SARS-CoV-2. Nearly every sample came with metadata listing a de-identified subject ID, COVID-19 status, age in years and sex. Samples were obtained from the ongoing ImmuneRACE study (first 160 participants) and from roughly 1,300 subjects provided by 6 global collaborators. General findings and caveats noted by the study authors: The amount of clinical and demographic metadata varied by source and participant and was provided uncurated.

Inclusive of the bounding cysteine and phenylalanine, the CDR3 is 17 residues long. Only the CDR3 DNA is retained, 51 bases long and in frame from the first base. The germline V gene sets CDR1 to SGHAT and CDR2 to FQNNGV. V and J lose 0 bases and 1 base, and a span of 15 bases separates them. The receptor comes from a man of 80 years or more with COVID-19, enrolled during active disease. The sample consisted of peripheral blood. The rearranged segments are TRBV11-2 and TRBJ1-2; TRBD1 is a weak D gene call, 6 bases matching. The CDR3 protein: CASSLDLYGRGNYGYTF. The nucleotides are TGTGCCAGCAGCTTAGATCTCTACGGCAGGGGTAACTATGGCTACACCTTC. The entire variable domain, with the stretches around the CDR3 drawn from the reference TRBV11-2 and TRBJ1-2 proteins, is EAGVAQSPRYKIIEKRQSVAFWCNPISGHATLYWYQQILGQGPKLLIQFQNNGVVDDSQLPKDRFSAERLKGVDSTLKIQPAKLEDSAVYLCASSLDLYGRGNYGYTFGSGTRLTVV.